This T cell receptor (beta chain) was sequenced in a study of blood T cells in healthy people across ages (dated by TCRdb to about 2015). The study in broad terms: In model experiments, template switching captured about one uniquely barcoded TCR beta cDNA molecule for every two T cells. The study measured age-related changes in TCR beta repertoire diversity using deep sequencing normalized with unique cDNA molecular identifiers. Donors were grouped into four age groups: young (average about 15 years), middle-aged (roughly 37), aged (roughly 67) and long-lived (about 89). To avoid experimental bias, donors of different ages were randomly spread across the sequencing lanes. Two additional independent replicas of 1 million unique cDNA reads from the same blood draw were analyzed for two donors (one aged 18 to 29 and one aged 80 or older).

As to this clonotype: What antigen it recognizes has not been identified. Base qualities are missing; no much larger clone stands one base away.

The roughly 39 donors, aged about 6 to 100 years, were systemically healthy Caucasian individuals from Russia. Each donor gave ten milliliters of peripheral blood, drawn into EDTA-treated Vacutainer tubes. Ficoll-Paque density-gradient centrifugation was used to isolate PBMCs, with at least 6.5 million obtained per sample. Total RNA, at least 6 micrograms per sample, was extracted from PBMCs with Trizol reagent. Naive CD45RAhigh/CD27high T cell percentages were measured by flow cytometry on a PBMC aliquot from every donor. As encoded in the germline V gene, CDR1 is MDHEN while CDR2 is SYDVKM. The V end loses 6 bases and the J end loses 0 bases, and a stretch of 9 bases separates them. The CDR3 numbers 14 residues from cysteine through phenylalanine. Of all the DNA, just the CDR3 is kept, 42 bases in frame from base 1. Library construction relied on 5' RACE. These reads were obtained on an Illumina HiSeq 2500. A second PCR of about 7 to 12 cycles was run with a J-beta primer mix and a sample-barcoded 5' primer. A unique molecular identifier was introduced onto each TCR beta cDNA molecule by a template-switch 5' adaptor carrying 12 random nucleotides. Each sample yielded at least 2.5 million CDR3-containing paired-end reads. First-strand cDNA was synthesized from all RNA with the Mint cDNA synthesis kit, primed by a TRBC-specific oligonucleotide. Following uracil-DNA glycosylase treatment, all cDNA underwent a first 18-cycle PCR with the universal primers M1SS and BC2_uni_R. Per the authors' processing: Each sample was normalized by randomly selecting 1 million high-quality reads, each carrying a distinct molecular identifier. Reads sharing molecular identifiers were discarded rather than binned into consensus sequences. MiTCR, with a Q25 quality threshold and the strictest error-elimination algorithm, was used for CDR3 identification, clonotype clustering and error correction. A nonparametric unseen species model with Euler transformation was used to estimate lower-bound total TCR beta diversity. TCRdb redid the processing of the public reads, applying fastp at Q25 and MiXCR, and retained in-frame beta chains. Records with the same CDR3 protein are collapsed into one entry carrying the most frequent genes and DNA. The V and J calls follow TCRdb's processing rather than the paper's. Recorded for this sample are 850,000 to 1,300,000 distinct CDR3 sequences; under 45% of them occurred a single time. In total, the top ten clones hold 15% to 20% of the sample.

What the authors observed across the whole study: The long-lived group showed more naive CD4+ T cells, fewer expanded clones and increased TCR diversity than the aged group, suggesting age selection. Observed TCR beta diversity per million T cells fell roughly linearly with age, and a significant reduction was already apparent by age around 40. Since profiling was done on bulk unsorted PBMCs, naive and antigen-experienced compartments could not be conclusively compared. Estimates of total diversity from one million sequenced T cells were regarded as lower bounds and underestimates. The percentage of naive T cells measured by flow cytometry correlated strongly with observed TCR beta diversity. Because the CMV infection status of the donors was unknown, age-related changes in expanded clonotypes may potentially have been confounded.

This clonotype originated in a woman between 55 and 75 years old in good health. The chain is assembled from TRBV28 and TRBJ1-5; too little of a D gene remains to name it. Source material: blood. The CDR3 here reads CASRGLVSNQPQHF. The sequence in DNA is TGTGCCAGCAGGGGATTAGTTAGCAATCAGCCCCAGCATTTT.